One sample yielded the 9 T cell receptor beta chains listed below, sequenced in a study of CD8+ T cells in alopecia areata. Investigators isolated RNA and reverse transcribed it into cDNA to act as the sequencing template. Assay used: immunoSEQ multiplex PCR; TCRdb lists only in-frame clones, some missing. The data show about 120,000 clones, more than 40% seen once. Stated treatment: oral pan-JAK inhibitor, 5-10 mg twice daily. The source material was CD4+ T cells sorted from blood, sampled at week 4, from a patient treated with tofacitinib. The source is a human donor with alopecia areata.

This chain joins TRBV4-1 and TRBJ2-1; 11 nucleotides line up with TRBD2. V gave up 2 bases and J gave up 9 bases; unmatched junction bases: 6. Germline assignment: CDR1 MGHRA and CDR2 YSYEKL. CDR3 length: 15 amino acids. CDR3 sequence: CASSQTSGSKVEQFF. Here the CDR3 DNA reads TGCGCCAGCAGCCAAACTAGCGGGAGTAAGGTTGAGCAGTTCTTC.

This clone has more than one count but fewer than ten. The chain employs TRBV6-5 and TRBJ2-5; 10 bases line up with TRBD2. With 5 bases clipped from V and 2 bases from J, the junction kept 5 bases outside the gene matches. This CDR3 is built from 15 residues. Per germline, CDR1 MNHEY and CDR2 SVGAGI. The CDR3: CASSRTSGPQETQYF. CDR3 nucleotide sequence: TGTGCCAGCAGTCGGACTAGCGGACCTCAAGAGACCCAGTACTTC.

In its sample, this clone was seen once. This sequence joins TRBV15 and TRBJ1-2; D remains unclear. Germline assignment: CDR1 LNHNV and CDR2 YYDKDF (reference sequence). The CDR3 contains 13 residues. Between the trimmed V and J ends, which lost 3 bases and 6 bases, there was a span of 11 bases. CDR3 sequence: CATSRVGGNGYTF. The DNA of the CDR3 is TGTGCCACCAGCAGGGTTGGAGGCAATGGCTACACCTTC.

The CDR3 sequence is CASSESPTHTIYF. The CDR3 DNA reads TGTGCCAGCAGTGAAAGCCCTACACACACCATATATTTT. The chain links TRBV2 to TRBJ1-3; D ambiguous. The CDR3 contains 13 residues. Germline values: CDR1 SNHLY, CDR2 FYNNEI. The V end lost 2 bases, the J end lost 8 bases, and 10 bases lay between the germline ends.

The chain has TRBV6-6 and TRBJ2-3; 12 bases fit TRBD2. The CDR3 runs 14 residues. The V segment lost 5 bases and the J segment 9 bases; nucleotides outside the gene matches: 6. Germline CDR1 is MNHNY and CDR2 is SVGAGI (reference sequence). For the CDR3, the DNA is TGTGCCAGCAGTCCAGGGACTAGCGGGCTGACGCAGTATTTT. Its translation: CASSPGTSGLTQYF.

The V gene is TRBV5-1, the J gene TRBJ2-2; D gene ambiguous. Germline CDR1 is SGHRS and CDR2 is YFSETQ. There are 13 residues in the CDR3. The ends were cut back, 0 bases at V and 7 bases at J, with 7 bases in the middle. CDR3 nucleotides: TGCGCCAGCAGCTTGGTAGTGGGCGGGGAGCTGTTTTTT. The encoded protein is CASSLVVGGELFF.

The CDR3 bases are TGCAGCGTGGCTGGGGGTTCGAGCAATCAGCCCCAGCATTTT. Encoded protein: CSVAGGSSNQPQHF. The V call is TRBV29-1, the J call TRBJ1-5; possible D gene TRBD1, 5 bases. Germline V gives CDR1 SQVTM, CDR2 ANQGSEA. V was clipped by 6 bases and J by 1 base, with 13 bases between them. There are 14 residues in the CDR3.

This chain uses TRBV29-1 with TRBJ2-2; 7 nucleotides align to TRBD1. Trimming cost V 7 bases and J 5 bases; bases outside gene matches: 7. Per the germline V gene, CDR1 is SQVTM and CDR2 is ANQGSEA. The length of the CDR3 is 13 residues. CDR3 region: CSAPRQGTGELFF. The CDR3 region has the DNA TGCAGCGCCCCGAGACAGGGTACCGGGGAGCTGTTTTTT.

The CDR3 loop reads CASIRLRPSTDTQYF. DNA of the CDR3: TGTGCCAGCATACGACTCAGGCCTAGCACAGATACGCAGTATTTT. V usage is TRBV6-6 and J usage is TRBJ2-3; D uncertain. The V gene's germline CDR1 is MNHNY and CDR2 SVGAGI (reference sequence). This CDR3 is 15 amino acids long. V was clipped by 7 bases and J by 0 bases, with 14 bases between them.